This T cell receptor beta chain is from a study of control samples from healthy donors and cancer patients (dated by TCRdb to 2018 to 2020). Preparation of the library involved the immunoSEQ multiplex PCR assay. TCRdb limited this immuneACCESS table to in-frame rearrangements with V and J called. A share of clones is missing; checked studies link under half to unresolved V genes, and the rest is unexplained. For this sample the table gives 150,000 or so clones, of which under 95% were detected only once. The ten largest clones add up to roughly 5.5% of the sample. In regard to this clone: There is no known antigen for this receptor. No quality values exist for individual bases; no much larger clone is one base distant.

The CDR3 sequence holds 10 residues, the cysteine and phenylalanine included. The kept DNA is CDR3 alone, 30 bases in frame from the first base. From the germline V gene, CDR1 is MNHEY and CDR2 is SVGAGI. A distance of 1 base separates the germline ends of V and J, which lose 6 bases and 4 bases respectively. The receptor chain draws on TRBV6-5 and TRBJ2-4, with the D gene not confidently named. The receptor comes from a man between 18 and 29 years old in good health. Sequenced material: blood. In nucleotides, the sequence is TGTGCCAGCAGGAAAAACATTCAGTACTTC. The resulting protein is CASRKNIQYF.